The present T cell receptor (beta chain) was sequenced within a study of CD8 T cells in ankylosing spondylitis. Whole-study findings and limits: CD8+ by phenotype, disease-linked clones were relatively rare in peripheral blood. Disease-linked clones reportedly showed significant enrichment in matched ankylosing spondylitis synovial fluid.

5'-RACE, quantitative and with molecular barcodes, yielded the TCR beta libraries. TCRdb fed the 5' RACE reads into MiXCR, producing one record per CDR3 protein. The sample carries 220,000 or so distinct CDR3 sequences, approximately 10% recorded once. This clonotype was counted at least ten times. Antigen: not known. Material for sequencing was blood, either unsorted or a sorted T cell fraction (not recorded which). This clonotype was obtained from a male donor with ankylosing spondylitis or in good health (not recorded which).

This CDR3 is CASSPAGTGRNEKLFF. The CDR3 DNA reads TGTGCCAGCAGTCCCGCCGGGACAGGCAGGAATGAAAAACTGTTTTTT. The genes are TRBV12-3 or TRBV12-4 and TRBJ1-4, with 8 bases fitting TRBD1. Unmatched junction bases numbered 10, after V lost 5 bases and J lost 5 bases. The CDR3 is made up of 16 amino acids.